A selection of T cell receptor beta chains follows, all from one sample in a study of spatial heterogeneity in lung cancer. TCRdb ran MiXCR on the 5' RACE reads and lists one entry per CDR3 protein. The table shows some 3,000 distinct CDR3 sequences, with around 8.5% occurring only once. Sample: normal lung tissue next to the tumor, taken at surgery. These receptor sequences come from a female donor with early-stage non-small cell lung cancer. CDR3s include the opening cysteine and the closing phenylalanine or tryptophan. The D gene is left open where the match is weak. Clone size, where shown, is once, few, many, or a class for clones that have expanded.

>TRBJ2-1|.|TRBV6-5|.
TGTGCCAGCAGCCAACCCGGAAATGAGCAGTTCTTC
CASSQPGNEQFF
>TRBJ2-7|.|TRBV6-5|medium-sized
TGTGCCAGCAGTTACTCGCCGGGGTCTCGGGAGCAGTACTTC
CASSYSPGSREQYF
>TRBJ1-6|.|TRBV10-3|many
TGTGCCATCAGTGAGCAACAGCTGGGGTCCACCCTCCACTTT
CAISEQQLGSTLHF
>TRBJ1-5|.|TRBV18|medium-sized
TGTGCCAGCTCACCTACAGGGCGCAATCAGCCCCAGCATTTT
CASSPTGRNQPQHF
>TRBJ2-3|.|TRBV7-2|.
TGTGCCAGCAGTAGTGCCGATACGCAGTATTTT
CASSSADTQYF
>TRBJ1-2|.|TRBV19|many
TGTGCCAGTAGTATCCCTGGGACAATGGGACGATTGGATGGCTACACCTTC
CASSIPGTMGRLDGYTF
>TRBJ2-3|.|TRBV18|few
TGTGCCAGCTCTTCCTTAAGCCCCAGGGCAGAAGACACGCAGTATTTT
CASSSLSPRAEDTQYF
>TRBJ2-3|.|TRBV29-1|many
TGCAGCGTTTGGACCTACACAGATACGCAGTATTTT
CSVWTYTDTQYF
>TRBJ2-1|TRBD1|TRBV29-1|many
TGCAGCCACTTCGGACAGGGCTACAATGAGCAGTTCTTC
CSHFGQGYNEQFF
>TRBJ2-3|.|TRBV28|large
TGTGCCAGCAGTTTCGTAGCCGGCACAGATACGCAGTATTTT
CASSFVAGTDTQYF
>TRBJ1-5|TRBD1|TRBV20-1|many
TGCAGTGCTAGGTTTCGGGACAGGGAGAATCAGCCCCAGCATTTT
CSARFRDRENQPQHF
>TRBJ2-2|TRBD1|TRBV20-1|medium-sized
TGCAGTGCTAGACCACCTGCCGGGACAGGGGGCTTCTCGAACACCGGGGAGCTGTTTTTT
CSARPPAGTGGFSNTGELFF
>TRBJ2-1|.|TRBV30|medium-sized
TGTGCCTGGACTCAGGGTAGCTCCTACAATGAGCAGTTCTTC
CAWTQGSSYNEQFF
>TRBJ1-2|TRBD1|TRBV13|medium-sized
TGTGCCACCGGACAGGGATTTAACTATGGCTACACCTTC
CATGQGFNYGYTF
>TRBJ2-3|TRBD2|TRBV20-1|medium-sized
TGCAGTGCTGGGGCGCGGGAGGTAGGGGCAGATACGCAGTATTTT
CSAGAREVGADTQYF
>TRBJ1-2|.|TRBV5-6|.
TGTGCCAGCAGCTGGGACTACGGCTACACCTTC
CASSWDYGYTF
>TRBJ2-2|TRBD2|TRBV28|medium-sized
TGTGCCAGCACCTCGACTAGCGGCCCTAACACCGGGGAGCTGTTTTTT
CASTSTSGPNTGELFF
>TRBJ1-4|TRBD1|TRBV29-1|.
TGCAGCGCGATCGGACAGGCTGAAAAACTGTTTTTT
CSAIGQAEKLFF
>TRBJ2-7|TRBD2|TRBV14|medium-sized
TGTGCCAGCAGCCAATTCCTAGCGGGAGAATCCGAGCAGTACTTC
CASSQFLAGESEQYF
>TRBJ1-3|TRBD1|TRBV28|medium-sized
TGTGCCAGCAGTTCAACAGGGGTAGCTGGAAACACCATATATTTT
CASSSTGVAGNTIYF
>TRBJ2-1|TRBD1|TRBV2|medium-sized
TGTGCCACCTCTGGGACAGGACCCAATGAGCAGTTCTTC
CATSGTGPNEQFF
>TRBJ1-2|.|TRBV6-1|few
TGTGCCAGCATAGAACGGGGCGGGAGGGTAGATGGCTACACCTTC
CASIERGGRVDGYTF
>TRBJ2-1|.|TRBV7-2|medium-sized
TGTGCCAGCAGCCCCGACGGGATGAATGAGCAGTTCTTC
CASSPDGMNEQFF
>TRBJ2-4|TRBD1|TRBV28|many
TGTGCCAGCGGGACAGGGGGGCGAAACATTCAGTACTTC
CASGTGGRNIQYF
>TRBJ2-7|.|TRBV10-3|medium-sized
TGTGCCATCAGTGAGTCGAACGGGGGGCCCTACGAGCAGTACTTC
CAISESNGGPYEQYF
>TRBJ1-2|.|TRBV20-1|medium-sized
TGCAGTGCCTGGGATGGCTACACCTTC
CSAWDGYTF
>TRBJ2-3|TRBD1|TRBV15|few
TGTGCCACCAGAGGGACAGCCAGCACAGATACGCAGTATTTT
CATRGTASTDTQYF
>TRBJ2-5|.|TRBV29-1|medium-sized
TGCAGCGTTGAGGGGCAGGGGATACCAGAGACCCAGTACTTC
CSVEGQGIPETQYF
>TRBJ2-3|.|TRBV6-1|medium-sized
TGTGCCAGCAGTAACCCTGGGGGGGCGTATACGCAGTATTTT
CASSNPGGAYTQYF
>TRBJ2-7|TRBD2|TRBV6-2/TRBV6-3|medium-sized
TGTGCTACCGGTGAGAATGCGGGAGGTCCCTACGAGCAGTACTTC
CATGENAGGPYEQYF
>TRBJ2-2|TRBD2|TRBV7-8|many
TGTGCCAGCAGCTTAGGCGGGGGGCTCACCGGGGAGCTGTTTTTT
CASSLGGGLTGELFF
>TRBJ1-1|.|TRBV20-1|medium-sized
TGCAGTGCTAAACGAACGGGGGACACTGAAGCTTTCTTT
CSAKRTGDTEAFF
>TRBJ2-2|.|TRBV27|many
TGTGCCAGCAGTAGGAGGAACGGGACCGGGGAGCTGTTTTTT
CASSRRNGTGELFF
>TRBJ2-5|TRBD1|TRBV27|medium-sized
TGTGCCAGCAGCGGCTCAGACAGGGGGCTGGAGACCCAGTACTTC
CASSGSDRGLETQYF
>TRBJ2-2|.|TRBV10-3|medium-sized
TGTGCCATCAGTGAGGGGACGGGGAACACCGGGGAGCTGTTTTTT
CAISEGTGNTGELFF
>TRBJ1-1|TRBD1|TRBV4-3|many
TGCGCCAGCAGCCAAGATCTTTCCAGGACAGGGAACACTGAAGCTTTCTTT
CASSQDLSRTGNTEAFF
>TRBJ1-2|TRBD1|TRBV7-2|many
TGTGCCAGCAGCTTCTCCGACAGGGGGATATATGGCTACACCTTC
CASSFSDRGIYGYTF
>TRBJ2-2|.|TRBV12-3/TRBV12-4|medium-sized
TGTGCCAGCAGTTTAGCGATGGGGGAGCTGTTTTTT
CASSLAMGELFF
>TRBJ1-5|.|TRBV20-1|many
TGCAGTGCTAGAGATGGAAAAGGGGGGGATGGTAGCAATCAGCCCCAGCATTTT
CSARDGKGGDGSNQPQHF
>TRBJ2-6|.|TRBV18|medium-sized
TGTGCCAGCTCACCAATCCTGCAATCTGGGGCCAACGTCCTGACTTTC
CASSPILQSGANVLTF